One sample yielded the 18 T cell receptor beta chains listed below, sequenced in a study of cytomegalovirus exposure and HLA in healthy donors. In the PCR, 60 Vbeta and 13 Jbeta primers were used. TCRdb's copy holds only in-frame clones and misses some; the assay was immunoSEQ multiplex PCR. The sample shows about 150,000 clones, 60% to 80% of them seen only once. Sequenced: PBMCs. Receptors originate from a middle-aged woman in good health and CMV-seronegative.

CDR3 in amino acids: CASSLRDYGYTF. CDR3 in DNA: TGTGCCAGCAGCTTACGTGACTATGGCTACACCTTC. The rearrangement joins TRBV7-9 to TRBJ1-2; D remains unclear. Trimming removed 2 bases at V and 3 bases at J, with 4 bases between. CDR1 and CDR2 (germline): SEHNR, FQNEAQ (reference sequence). The CDR3 covers 12 residues.

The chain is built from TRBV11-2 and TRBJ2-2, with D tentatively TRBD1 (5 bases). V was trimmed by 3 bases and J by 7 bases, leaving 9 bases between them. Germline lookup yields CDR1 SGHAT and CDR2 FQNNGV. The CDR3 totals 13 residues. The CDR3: CASSFAGHGELFF. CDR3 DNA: TGTGCCAGCAGCTTTGCAGGGCACGGGGAGCTGTTTTTT.

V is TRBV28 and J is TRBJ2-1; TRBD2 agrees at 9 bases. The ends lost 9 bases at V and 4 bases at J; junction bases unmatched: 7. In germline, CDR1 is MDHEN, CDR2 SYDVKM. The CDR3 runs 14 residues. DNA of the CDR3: TGTGCCAGTTTCCTAGCGGGAAGATACAATGAGCAGTTCTTC. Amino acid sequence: CASFLAGRYNEQFF.

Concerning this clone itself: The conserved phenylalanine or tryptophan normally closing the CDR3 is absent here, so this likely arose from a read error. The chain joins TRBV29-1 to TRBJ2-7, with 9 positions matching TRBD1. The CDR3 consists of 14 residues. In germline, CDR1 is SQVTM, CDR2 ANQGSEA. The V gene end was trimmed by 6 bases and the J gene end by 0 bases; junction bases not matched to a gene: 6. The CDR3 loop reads CSVRQGGGSYEQYL. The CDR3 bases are TGCAGCGTAAGACAGGGGGGGGGCTCCTACGAGCAGTACCTC.

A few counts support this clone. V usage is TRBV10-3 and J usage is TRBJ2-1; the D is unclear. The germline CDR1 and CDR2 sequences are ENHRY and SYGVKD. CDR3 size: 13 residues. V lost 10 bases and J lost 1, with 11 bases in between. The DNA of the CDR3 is TGTGCCACGTCGGTTGTGTCCTACAATGAGCAGTTCTTC. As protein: CATSVVSYNEQFF.

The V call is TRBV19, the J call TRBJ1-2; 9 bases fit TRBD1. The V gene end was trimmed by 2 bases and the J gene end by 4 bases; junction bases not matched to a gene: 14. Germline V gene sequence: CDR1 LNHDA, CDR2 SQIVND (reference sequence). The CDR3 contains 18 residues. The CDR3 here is CASSITRDRVGILYGYTF. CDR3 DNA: TGTGCCAGTAGTATAACCCGGGACAGGGTCGGCATCCTCTATGGCTACACCTTC.

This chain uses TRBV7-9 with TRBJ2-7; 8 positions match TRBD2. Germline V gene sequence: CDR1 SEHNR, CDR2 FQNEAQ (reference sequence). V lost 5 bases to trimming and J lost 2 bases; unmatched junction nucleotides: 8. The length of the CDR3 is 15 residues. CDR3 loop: CASSLRGTRAYEQYF. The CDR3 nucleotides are TGTGCCAGCAGCCTTCGGGGGACTAGGGCCTACGAGCAGTACTTC.

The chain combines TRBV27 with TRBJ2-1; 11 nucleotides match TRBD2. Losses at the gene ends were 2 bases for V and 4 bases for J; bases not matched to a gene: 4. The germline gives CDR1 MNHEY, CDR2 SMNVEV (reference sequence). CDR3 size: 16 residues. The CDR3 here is CASSLRGLAVYNEQFF. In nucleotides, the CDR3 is TGTGCCAGCAGTTTACGGGGACTAGCGGTTTACAATGAGCAGTTCTTC.

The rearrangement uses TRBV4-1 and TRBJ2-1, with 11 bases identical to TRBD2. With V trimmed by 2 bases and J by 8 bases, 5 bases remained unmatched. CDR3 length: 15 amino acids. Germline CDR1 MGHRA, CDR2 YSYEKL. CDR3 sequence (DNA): TGCGCCAGCAGCCAATTTAGCGGGGGGGCCGATGAGCAGTTCTTC. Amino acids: CASSQFSGGADEQFF.

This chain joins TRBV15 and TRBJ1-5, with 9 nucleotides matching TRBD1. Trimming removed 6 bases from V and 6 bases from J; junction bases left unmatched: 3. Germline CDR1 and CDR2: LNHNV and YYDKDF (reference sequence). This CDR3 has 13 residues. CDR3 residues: CATSRQGGQPQHF. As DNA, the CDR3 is TGTGCCACCAGTAGACAGGGGGGTCAGCCCCAGCATTTT.

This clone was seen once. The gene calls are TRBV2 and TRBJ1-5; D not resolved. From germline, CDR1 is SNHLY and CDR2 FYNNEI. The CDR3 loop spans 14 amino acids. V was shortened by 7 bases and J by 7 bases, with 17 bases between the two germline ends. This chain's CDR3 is CASTLGGSGQPQHF. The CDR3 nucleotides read TGTGCCAGCACCCTAGGAGGGTCAGGCCAGCCCCAGCATTTT.

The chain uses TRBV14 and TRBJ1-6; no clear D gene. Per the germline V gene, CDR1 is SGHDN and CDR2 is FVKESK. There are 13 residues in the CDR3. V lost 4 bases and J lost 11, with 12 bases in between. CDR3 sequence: CASSPRGRTPLHF. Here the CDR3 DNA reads TGTGCCAGCAGCCCTAGAGGAAGAACACCCCTCCACTTT.

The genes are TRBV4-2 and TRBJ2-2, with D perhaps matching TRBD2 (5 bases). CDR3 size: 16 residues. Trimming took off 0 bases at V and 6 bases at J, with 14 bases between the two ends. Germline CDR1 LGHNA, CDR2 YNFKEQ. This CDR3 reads CASSQEGTSPSGELFF. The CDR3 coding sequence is TGTGCCAGCAGCCAAGAGGGTACTAGTCCATCCGGGGAGCTGTTTTTT.

This CDR3 is CASSLSGDRGVWGSPLHF. The CDR3 DNA reads TGTGCCAGCAGCTTATCGGGCGACAGGGGAGTCTGGGGTTCACCCCTCCACTTT. J is TRBJ1-6 and V is TRBV11-2; 8 bases map to TRBD1. V trimming: 2 bases; J trimming: 9 bases; junction bases outside the gene matches: 15. Germline-derived CDR1 and CDR2 are SGHAT and FQNNGV. CDR3 length: 18 amino acids.

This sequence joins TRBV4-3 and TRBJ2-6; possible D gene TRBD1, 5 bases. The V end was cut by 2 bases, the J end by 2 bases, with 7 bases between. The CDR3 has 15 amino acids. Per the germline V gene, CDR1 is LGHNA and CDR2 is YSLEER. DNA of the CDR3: TGCGCCAGCAGCCAACAGGGAACTGGGGCCAACGTCCTGACTTTC. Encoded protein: CASSQQGTGANVLTF.

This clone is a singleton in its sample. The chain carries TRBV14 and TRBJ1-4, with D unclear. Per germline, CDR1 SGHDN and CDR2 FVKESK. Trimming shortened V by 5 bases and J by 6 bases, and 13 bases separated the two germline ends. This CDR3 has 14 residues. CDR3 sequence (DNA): TGTGCCAGCAGCGAGCCCGGGTTGGATGAAAAACTGTTTTTT. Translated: CASSEPGLDEKLFF.

CDR3 protein: CASSLDSGYTF. DNA of the CDR3: TGTGCCAGCAGCCTAGACAGTGGCTACACCTTC. The chain employs TRBV5-4 and TRBJ1-2; a possible D gene is TRBD1 (5 bases). CDR3 size: 11 residues. Germline assignment: CDR1 SGHNT and CDR2 YYREEE (reference sequence). Trimming took 4 bases from V and 7 from J, leaving 8 bases between them. The full variable domain, completed using reference TRBV5-4 and TRBJ1-2, is ETGVTQSPTHLIKTRGQQVTLRCSSQSGHNTVSWYQQALGQGPQFIFQYYREEENGRGNFPPRFSGLQFPNYSSELNVNALELDDSALYLCASSLDSGYTFGSGTRLTVV.

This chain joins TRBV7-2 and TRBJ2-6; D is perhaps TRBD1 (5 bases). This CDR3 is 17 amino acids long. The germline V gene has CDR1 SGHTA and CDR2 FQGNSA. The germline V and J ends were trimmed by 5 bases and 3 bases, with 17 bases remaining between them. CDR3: CASSAGLGVFGANVLTF. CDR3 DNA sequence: TGTGCCAGCAGCGCAGGGCTAGGCGTCTTTGGGGCCAACGTCCTGACTTTC.